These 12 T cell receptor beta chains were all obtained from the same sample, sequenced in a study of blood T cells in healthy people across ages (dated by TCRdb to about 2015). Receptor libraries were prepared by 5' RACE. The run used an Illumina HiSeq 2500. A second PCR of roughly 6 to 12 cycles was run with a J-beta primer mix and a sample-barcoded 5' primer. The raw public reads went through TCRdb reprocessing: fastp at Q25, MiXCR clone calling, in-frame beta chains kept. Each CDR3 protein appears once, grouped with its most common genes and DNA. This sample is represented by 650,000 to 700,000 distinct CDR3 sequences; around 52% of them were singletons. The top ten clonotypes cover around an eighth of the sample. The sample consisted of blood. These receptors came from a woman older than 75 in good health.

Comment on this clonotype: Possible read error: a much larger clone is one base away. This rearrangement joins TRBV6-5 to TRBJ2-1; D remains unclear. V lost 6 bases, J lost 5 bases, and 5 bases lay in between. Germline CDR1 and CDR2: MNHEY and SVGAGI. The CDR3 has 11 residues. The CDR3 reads CASRDHNEQFF. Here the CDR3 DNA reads TGTGCCAGCAGGGACCACAATGAGCAGTTCTTC.

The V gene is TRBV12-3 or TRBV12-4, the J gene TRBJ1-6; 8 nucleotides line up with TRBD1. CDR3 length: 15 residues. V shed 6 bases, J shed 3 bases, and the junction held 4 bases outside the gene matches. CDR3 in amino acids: CASRQGAVYNSPLHF. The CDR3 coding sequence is TGTGCCAGCAGGCAGGGGGCGGTCTATAATTCACCCCTCCACTTT.

CDR3 DNA: TGCAGTGTTCGTAGCCCCCAGGGACAGGGAGTCAACGATGAGCAGTACTTC. Translating gives CSVRSPQGQGVNDEQYF. The genes are TRBV20-1 and TRBJ2-5; 9 nucleotides agree with TRBD1. The CDR3 length is 17 residues. Germline V gene lookup returns CDR1 DFQATT and CDR2 SNEGSKA (reference sequence). Trimming cost V 7 bases and J 11 bases; bases outside gene matches: 26.

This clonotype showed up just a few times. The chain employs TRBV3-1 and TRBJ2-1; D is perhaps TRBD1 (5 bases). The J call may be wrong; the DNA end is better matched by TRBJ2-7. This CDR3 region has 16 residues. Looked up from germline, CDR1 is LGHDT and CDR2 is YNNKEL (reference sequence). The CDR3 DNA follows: TGTGCCAGCAGCCCAACGGGCAGGGTCAGCTACAATGAGCAGTACTTC. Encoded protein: CASSPTGRVSYNEQYF.

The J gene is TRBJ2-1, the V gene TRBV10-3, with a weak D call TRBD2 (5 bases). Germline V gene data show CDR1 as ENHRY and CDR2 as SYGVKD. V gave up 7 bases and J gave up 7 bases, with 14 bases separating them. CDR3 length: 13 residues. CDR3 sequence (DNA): TGTGCCATCACCCGACCGGGGTATAATGAGCAGTTCTTC. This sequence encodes CAITRPGYNEQFF.

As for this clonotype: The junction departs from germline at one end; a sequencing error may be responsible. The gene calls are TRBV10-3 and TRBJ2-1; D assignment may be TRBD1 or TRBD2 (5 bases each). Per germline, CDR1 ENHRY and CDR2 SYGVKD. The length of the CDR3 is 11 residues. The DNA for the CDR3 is TGTGTCATCAGTGAGGGGAATAAGCAGTTCTTC. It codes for CVISEGNKQFF.

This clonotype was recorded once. The CDR3 protein is CASRKRRVGDEQFF. The CDR3 bases are TGCGCCAGCAGAAAGAGGCGGGTTGGGGATGAGCAGTTCTTC. The V call is TRBV4-1, the J call TRBJ2-1; tentative D call: TRBD2 (5 bases). V lost 6 bases, J lost 8 bases, and 17 bases lay in between. Germline assignment: CDR1 MGHRA and CDR2 YSYEKL. The CDR3 spans 14 residues.

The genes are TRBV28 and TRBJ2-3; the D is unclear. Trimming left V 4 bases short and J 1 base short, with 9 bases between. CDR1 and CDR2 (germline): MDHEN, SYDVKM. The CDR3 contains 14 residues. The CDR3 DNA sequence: TGTGCCAGCAGTTCATACCCGGGCACAGATACGCAGTATTTT. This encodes CASSSYPGTDTQYF.

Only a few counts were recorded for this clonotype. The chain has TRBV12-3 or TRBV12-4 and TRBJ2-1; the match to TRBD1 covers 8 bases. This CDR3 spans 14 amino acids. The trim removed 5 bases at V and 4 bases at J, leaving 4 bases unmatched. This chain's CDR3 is CASSPGQVYNEQFF. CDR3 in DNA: TGTGCCAGCAGTCCGGGACAGGTTTACAATGAGCAGTTCTTC.

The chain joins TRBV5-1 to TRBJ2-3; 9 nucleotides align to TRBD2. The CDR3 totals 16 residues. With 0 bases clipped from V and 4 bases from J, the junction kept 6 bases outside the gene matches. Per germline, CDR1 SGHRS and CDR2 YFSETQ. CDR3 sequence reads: CASSLEGLAFPDTQYF. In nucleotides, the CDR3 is TGCGCCAGCAGCTTGGAGGGACTAGCTTTCCCAGATACGCAGTATTTT.

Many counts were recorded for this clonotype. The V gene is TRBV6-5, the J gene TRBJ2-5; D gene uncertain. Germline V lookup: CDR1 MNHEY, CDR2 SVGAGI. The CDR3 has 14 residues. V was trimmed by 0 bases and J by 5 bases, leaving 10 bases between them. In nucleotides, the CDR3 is TGTGCCAGCAGTTACTCGCGGTCAGTGGAGACCCAGTACTTC. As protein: CASSYSRSVETQYF.

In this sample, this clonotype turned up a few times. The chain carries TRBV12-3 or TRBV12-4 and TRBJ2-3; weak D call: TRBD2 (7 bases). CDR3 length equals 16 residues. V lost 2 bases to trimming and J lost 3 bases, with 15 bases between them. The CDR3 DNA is TGTGCCAGCAGTTTAATGGGGGGGCGCGGTACAGATACGCAGTATTTT. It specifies CASSLMGGRGTDTQYF.